This T cell receptor (beta chain) emerged from a study of cytomegalovirus exposure and HLA in healthy donors. Broader study findings: Cytomegalovirus status was reportedly diagnosed by the classifier with high sensitivity and specificity. Whilst most TCR sequences proved rare, a subset of public TCRs occurred across many donors. According to a subsequent analysis, TCR clusters from the first cohort were inclined to appear together in the 120 validation repertoires. Some TCR beta chains (more than 150 of them) were listed as cytomegalovirus-associated.

Germline assignment: CDR1 LNHNV and CDR2 YYDKDF (reference sequence). Deletions cut 8 bases from V and 4 bases from J, with 9 bases between. The CDR3 is 12 residues long. As concerns this clone: The antigen is unknown.

Here immunoSEQ multiplex PCR was the method, and the copy in TCRdb shows in-frame clones only, minus some. The repertoire consists of about 54,000 clones, with roughly nine tenths occurring once and the leading ten covering roughly 8%. The rearrangement uses TRBV15 and TRBJ2-1; a possible D gene is TRBD2 (5 bases). The source of this sequence is a woman aged 18 to 35 in good health and CMV-seropositive. Sequenced: PBMCs. The CDR3 region has the DNA TGTGCCACCGAGACGGGGTACAATGAGCAGTTCTTC. As protein: CATETGYNEQFF.